This T cell receptor beta chain originates from a study of shared clonotypes between healthy human individuals. Sequencing was performed with immunoSEQ multiplex PCR; in TCRdb, only in-frame clones are kept and a portion is missing. Counted here are 1.5 million to 2.5 million clones, less than 95% occurring once; the ten biggest clones make up less than 1.5%. CD45RO-negative cells were positively selected for CCR7, leaving out terminally differentiated effector memory CD45RA+ cells. Germline-derived CDR1 and CDR2 are LNHDA and SQIVND (reference sequence). This CDR3 is 16 amino acids long. Trimming pared 0 bases from V and 7 bases from J, leaving 15 bases between.

Input material: naive CD8+ T cells sorted from blood. This clonotype was sampled from a man younger than 35 in good health. This chain links TRBV19 with TRBJ1-4, with D maybe TRBD1 (6 bases). The CDR3 sequence: CASSIDSGTGSEKLFF. In nucleotides, the CDR3 is TGTGCCAGTAGTATAGATAGCGGAACAGGGAGTGAAAAACTGTTTTTT.